These 22 T cell receptor beta chains originate from one sample sequenced in a study of vaccination and CD4 T cells after COVID-19 (dated by TCRdb to between 2021 and 2023). The treatment or condition label, as the study defines it: approximately 11-day PBMC culture with coronavirus spike peptide pools or control peptides (ViraFEST assay). What these receptors recognize is not known. Receptor amplification or capture employed PCR. Data came from an Illumina iSeq 100. TCR sequencing of DNA from cultured CD4+ T cells used the Oncomine TCR Beta short-read assay at the Johns Hopkins FTIC core. The public reads were reprocessed in TCRdb via fastp at Q25 and MiXCR, keeping in-frame beta chains. Each CDR3 protein appears once, grouped with its most common genes and DNA. This sample comprises 20,000 or so distinct CDR3 sequences, approximately 49% of them detected only once. The leading ten clones occupy 6.5% of the sample.

Sample: CD4+ T cells from blood, cultured in vitro. The receptors originated from a human donor who had recovered from COVID-19.

The CDR3 loop reads CASSNRGSLGGYTF. The CDR3 region has the DNA TGTGCCAGCAGTAACCGGGGCTCCCTGGGTGGCTACACCTTC. The chain is built from TRBV12-3 or TRBV12-4 and TRBJ1-2; a possible D gene is TRBD1 (5 bases). CDR3 length: 14 residues. V gave up 5 bases and J gave up 7 bases, with 17 bases separating them.

This chain uses TRBV7-2 with TRBJ1-3; no clear D gene. The V end was cut by 4 bases, the J end by 5 bases, with 6 bases between. Germline CDR1 SGHTA, CDR2 FQGNSA. This CDR3 comprises 12 residues. DNA for the CDR3: TGTGCCAGCAGCTCCCACAGAAACACCATATATTTT. Translated: CASSSHRNTIYF.

This clonotype was recorded a few times. The V gene is TRBV6-2 or TRBV6-3, the J gene TRBJ1-2, with a possible D match to TRBD1 (6 bases). The CDR3 covers 15 residues. CDR1 is MNHEY, CDR2 SVGEGT, per germline. The germline V and J ends were trimmed by 6 bases and 1 base, with 15 bases remaining between them. CDR3 residues: CASSPPGTLNYGYTF. The CDR3 DNA is TGTGCCAGCAGCCCCCCTGGGACACTTAACTATGGCTACACCTTC.

This clonotype was picked up a small number of times. The chain employs TRBV6-5 and TRBJ1-2, with D possibly TRBD1 on 6 matching bases. CDR3 length: 15 residues. Trimming removed 0 bases at V and 7 bases at J, with 15 bases between. Germline V gene data show CDR1 as MNHEY and CDR2 as SVGAGI. The CDR3 DNA reads as TGTGCCAGCAGTTACTCGGAGGGGGGGTCGGGTGGCTACACCTTC. Protein sequence: CASSYSEGGSGGYTF.

This clonotype came up a few times. The chain uses TRBV27 and TRBJ2-2, with D perhaps TRBD1 (6 bases). CDR1 and CDR2 from the germline V gene are MNHEY and SMNVEV (reference sequence). V was clipped by 6 bases and J by 5 bases, with 10 bases between them. The length of the CDR3 is 13 residues. In DNA form, the CDR3 reads TGTGCCAGCAGCATACAGGGTACCGGGGAGCTGTTTTTT. Translation gives CASSIQGTGELFF.

This clonotype has only a few counts. The chain couples TRBV27 to TRBJ1-1, with a tentative D call TRBD1 (5 bases). V shed 4 bases and J shed 0 bases, with 24 bases lying between them. This CDR3 has 19 residues. Germline V gene sequence: CDR1 MNHEY, CDR2 SMNVEV (reference sequence). The CDR3 coding sequence is TGTGCCAGCAGTTCGGAGTTCGGGGGACCTTGGACCATGAACACTGAAGCTTTCTTT. Its translation is CASSSEFGGPWTMNTEAFF.

The chain combines TRBV4-2 with TRBJ2-7; D is unclear. CDR3 length equals 14 residues. Germline V gene lookup returns CDR1 LGHNA and CDR2 YNFKEQ. V lost 4 bases, J lost 3 bases, and 13 bases lay in between. CDR3 bases: TGTGCCAGCAGCCCCCAATACGACAACTACGAGCAGTACTTC. Amino acid sequence: CASSPQYDNYEQYF.

The V and J genes are TRBV2 and TRBJ1-1; 7 bases are a match to TRBD1. V was clipped by 4 bases and J by 3 bases; unmatched bases: 2. The CDR3 sequence is 13 residues long. Germline-derived CDR1 and CDR2 are SNHLY and FYNNEI. The CDR3: CASSGDRDTEAFF. CDR3 bases: TGTGCCAGCAGTGGGGACAGAGACACTGAAGCTTTCTTT.

This clonotype was counted a few times. The chain is built from TRBV24-1 and TRBJ2-2; 12 nucleotides line up with TRBD2. Germline CDR1 and CDR2: KGHDR and SFDVKD. With V trimmed by 2 bases and J by 2 bases, 2 bases remained unmatched. There are 17 residues in the CDR3. DNA for the CDR3: TGTGCCACCAGTGATTCCGGACTAGCGGGAAACACCGGGGAGCTGTTTTTT. It translates to CATSDSGLAGNTGELFF.

This clonotype occurred a few times. The chain employs TRBV10-3 and TRBJ1-1; no definite D call. This CDR3 region has 14 residues. The germline V and J ends were trimmed by 6 bases and 5 bases, with 16 bases remaining between them. In germline, CDR1 is ENHRY, CDR2 SYGVKD. CDR3 nucleotides: TGTGCCATCAGGGCCCGAGATTTCGGTACTGAAGCTTTCTTT. Translation gives CAIRARDFGTEAFF.

The CDR3 is CATSRGSGQGEAFF. CDR3 DNA: TGTGCCACCAGCAGAGGTTCGGGACAGGGTGAAGCTTTCTTT. This chain uses TRBV15 with TRBJ1-1; 9 nucleotides line up with TRBD1. The CDR3 length is 14 residues. The trim removed 1 base at V and 7 bases at J, leaving 4 bases unmatched. Germline lookup yields CDR1 LNHNV and CDR2 YYDKDF (reference sequence).

The V gene is TRBV28, the J gene TRBJ1-1; possible D gene TRBD1, 5 bases. CDR3 length: 13 residues. The germline V and J ends were trimmed by 5 bases and 1 base, with 8 bases remaining between them. Looked up from germline, CDR1 is MDHEN and CDR2 is SYDVKM. CDR3 nucleotides: TGTGCCAGCAGTACAAGGGGGAACACTGAAGCTTTCTTT. This translates into CASSTRGNTEAFF.

This clonotype is judged medium-sized. The V and J genes are TRBV7-2 and TRBJ1-1; D remains ambiguous. V was clipped by 3 bases and J by 4 bases, with 12 bases between them. CDR1 is SGHTA and CDR2 is FQGNSA in the germline V gene. The CDR3 contains 14 residues. DNA of the CDR3: TGTGCCAGCAGCTTGGTTGGAAGGAGCACTGAAGCTTTCTTT. It encodes CASSLVGRSTEAFF. Using reference TRBV7-2 and TRBJ1-1 for the parts outside the CDR3, the full variable domain is GAGVSQSPSNKVTEKGKDVELRCDPISGHTALYWYRQSLGQGLEFLIYFQGNSAPDKSGLPSDRFSAERTGGSVSTLTIQRTQQEDSAVYLCASSLVGRSTEAFFGQGTRLTVV.

The chain combines TRBV20-1 with TRBJ1-1; perhaps TRBD1 as D (5 bases). The CDR3 extends over 15 amino acids. Germline CDR1 and CDR2: DFQATT and SNEGSKA (reference sequence). Trimming cost V 0 bases and J 5 bases, with 16 bases left between them. CDR3 residues: CSARDLGTGRTEAFF. The CDR3 DNA follows: TGCAGTGCTAGAGATCTGGGGACCGGGAGGACTGAAGCTTTCTTT.

The chain joins TRBV7-2 to TRBJ2-7; 10 bases match TRBD1. The germline V gene encodes CDR1 SGHTA and CDR2 FQGNSA. Trimming at V came to 1 base and at J to 4 bases, leaving 7 bases not matched to a gene. CDR3 length: 16 amino acids. CDR3 in DNA: TGTGCCAGCAGCTTAGAGGCGGGGACAGGGGTATACGAGCAGTACTTC. It codes for CASSLEAGTGVYEQYF. The variable domain in full, with the rest retrieved from reference TRBV7-2 and TRBJ2-7, is GAGVSQSPSNKVTEKGKDVELRCDPISGHTALYWYRQSLGQGLEFLIYFQGNSAPDKSGLPSDRFSAERTGGSVSTLTIQRTQQEDSAVYLCASSLEAGTGVYEQYFGPGTRLTVT.

The chain employs TRBV12-5 and TRBJ1-1, with D unresolved. The germline V gene has CDR1 LGHNT and CDR2 FRNRAP. The CDR3 totals 14 residues. V was clipped by 6 bases and J by 7 bases, with 18 bases between them. The CDR3 here is CASGPENGVGEAFF. Here the CDR3 DNA reads TGTGCTAGTGGCCCTGAAAACGGTGTTGGTGAAGCTTTCTTT.

J is TRBJ2-7 and V is TRBV6-1; 8 nucleotides align to TRBD2. J was trimmed by 2 bases and V by 7 bases; bases with no gene match: 7. CDR3 length: 14 residues. Germline V gene data show CDR1 as MNHNS and CDR2 as SASEGT. The CDR3 region is CASIYGAGAYEQYF. Written as DNA, the CDR3 is TGTGCCAGCATCTACGGAGCGGGAGCCTACGAGCAGTACTTC.

The chain joins TRBV7-2 to TRBJ1-1, with D perhaps TRBD1 (5 bases). V lost 4 bases and J lost 0, with 15 bases in between. CDR3 length equals 16 residues. In germline, CDR1 is SGHTA, CDR2 FQGNSA. In DNA, the CDR3 is TGTGCCAGCAGCTCCCACATGGGGGTTATGAACACTGAAGCTTTCTTT. This translates into CASSSHMGVMNTEAFF.

CDR3 nucleotides: TGTGCCAGCAGCCCCGGGACTAGCGGGAGCACAGATACGCAGTATTTT. This sequence encodes CASSPGTSGSTDTQYF. The chain combines TRBV7-9 with TRBJ2-3; 12 bases map to TRBD2. The CDR3 is 16 amino acids. Per germline, CDR1 SEHNR and CDR2 FQNEAQ (reference sequence). V shed 5 bases and J 0 bases; nucleotides not matched to a gene: 3. The full variable domain, completed using reference TRBV7-9 and TRBJ2-3, is DTGVSQNPRHKITKRGQNVTFRCDPISEHNRLYWYRQTLGQGPEFLTYFQNEAQLEKSRLLSDRFSAERPKGSFSTLEIQRTEQGDSAMYLCASSPGTSGSTDTQYFGPGTRLTVL.

CDR3 residues: CASRTGFQPQHF. CDR3 in DNA: TGTGCCAGTAGGACAGGGTTTCAGCCCCAGCATTTT. The chain joins TRBV19 to TRBJ1-5; TRBD1 matches 7 bases. Germline CDR1 is LNHDA and CDR2 is SQIVND (reference sequence). Trimming removed 6 bases from V and 6 bases from J; junction bases left unmatched: 2. This CDR3 has 12 amino acids.

The chain joins TRBV14 to TRBJ2-3, with 11 nucleotides matching TRBD2. CDR3 length equals 19 residues. The trim removed 4 bases at V and 4 bases at J, leaving 16 bases unmatched. Germline V CDR1 and CDR2: SGHDN, FVKESK. The CDR3 DNA sequence: TGTGCCAGCAGCCGTTATAGCGGGAGGGCCCTTCTGGGGGCAGATACGCAGTATTTT. It translates to CASSRYSGRALLGADTQYF.

V is TRBV2 and J is TRBJ1-5; tentatively, D is TRBD1 (6 bases). The CDR3 is made up of 14 amino acids. The V end lost 4 bases, the J end lost 8 bases, and 15 bases lay between the germline ends. Germline CDR1 SNHLY, CDR2 FYNNEI. The CDR3 coding sequence is TGTGCCAGCAGTGTTGGACAGCCCGGGGAGCCCCAGCATTTT. It specifies CASSVGQPGEPQHF.